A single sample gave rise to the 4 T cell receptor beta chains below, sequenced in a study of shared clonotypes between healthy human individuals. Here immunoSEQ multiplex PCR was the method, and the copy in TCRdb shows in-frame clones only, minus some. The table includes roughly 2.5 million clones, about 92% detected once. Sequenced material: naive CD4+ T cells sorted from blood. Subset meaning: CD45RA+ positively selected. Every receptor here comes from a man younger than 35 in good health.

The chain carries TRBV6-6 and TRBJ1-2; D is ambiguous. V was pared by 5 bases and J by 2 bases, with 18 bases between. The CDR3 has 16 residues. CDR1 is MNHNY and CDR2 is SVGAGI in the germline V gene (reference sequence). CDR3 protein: CASSPPPGSQNYGYTF. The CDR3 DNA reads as TGTGCCAGCAGTCCCCCCCCCGGGTCACAGAACTATGGCTACACCTTC.

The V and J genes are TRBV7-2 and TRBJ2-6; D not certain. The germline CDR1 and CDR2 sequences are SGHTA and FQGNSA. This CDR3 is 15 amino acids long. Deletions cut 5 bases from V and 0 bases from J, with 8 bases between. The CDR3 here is CASSEQSSGANVLTF. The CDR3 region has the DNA TGTGCCAGCAGCGAACAGAGCTCTGGGGCCAACGTCCTGACTTTC.

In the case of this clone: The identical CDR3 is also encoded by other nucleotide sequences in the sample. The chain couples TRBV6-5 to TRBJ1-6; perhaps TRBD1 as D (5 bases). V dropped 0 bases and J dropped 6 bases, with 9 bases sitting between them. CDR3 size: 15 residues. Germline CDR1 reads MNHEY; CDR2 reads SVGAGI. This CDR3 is CASSYSGAGNSPLHF. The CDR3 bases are TGTGCCAGCAGTTACTCAGGGGCCGGTAATTCACCCCTCCACTTT.

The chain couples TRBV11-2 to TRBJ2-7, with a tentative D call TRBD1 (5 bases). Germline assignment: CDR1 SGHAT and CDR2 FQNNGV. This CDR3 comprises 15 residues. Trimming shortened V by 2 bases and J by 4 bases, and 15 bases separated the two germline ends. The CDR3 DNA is TGTGCCAGCAGCTTAAGGGGCCCCACCGGGTACGAGCAGTACTTC. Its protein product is CASSLRGPTGYEQYF.